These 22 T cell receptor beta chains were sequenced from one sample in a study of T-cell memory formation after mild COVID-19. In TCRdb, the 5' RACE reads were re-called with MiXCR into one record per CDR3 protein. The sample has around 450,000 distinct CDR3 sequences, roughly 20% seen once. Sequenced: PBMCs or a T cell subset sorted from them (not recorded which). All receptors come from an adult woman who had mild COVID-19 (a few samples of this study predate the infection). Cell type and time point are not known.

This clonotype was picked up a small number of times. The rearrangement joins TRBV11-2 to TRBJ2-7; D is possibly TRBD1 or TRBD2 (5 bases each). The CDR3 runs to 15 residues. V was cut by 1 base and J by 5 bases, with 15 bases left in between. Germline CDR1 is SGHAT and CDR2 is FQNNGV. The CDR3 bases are TGTGCCAGCAGCTTAGGTCGGGGACCCGGAAACGAGCAGTACTTC. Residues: CASSLGRGPGNEQYF. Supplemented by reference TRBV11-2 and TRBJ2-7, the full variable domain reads EAGVAQSPRYKIIEKRQSVAFWCNPISGHATLYWYQQILGQGPKLLIQFQNNGVVDDSQLPKDRFSAERLKGVDSTLKIQPAKLEDSAVYLCASSLGRGPGNEQYFGPGTRLTVT.

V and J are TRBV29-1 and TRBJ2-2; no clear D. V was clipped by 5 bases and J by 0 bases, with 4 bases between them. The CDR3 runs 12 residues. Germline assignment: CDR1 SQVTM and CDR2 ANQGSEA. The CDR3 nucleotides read TGCAGCGTTCGTGCGAACACCGGGGAGCTGTTTTTT. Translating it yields CSVRANTGELFF.

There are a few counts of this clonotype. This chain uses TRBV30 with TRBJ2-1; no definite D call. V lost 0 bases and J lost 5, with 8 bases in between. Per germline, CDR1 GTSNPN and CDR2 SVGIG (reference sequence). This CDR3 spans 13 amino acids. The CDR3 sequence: CAWSVEPHNEQFF. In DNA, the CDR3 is TGTGCCTGGAGTGTGGAGCCCCACAATGAGCAGTTCTTC.

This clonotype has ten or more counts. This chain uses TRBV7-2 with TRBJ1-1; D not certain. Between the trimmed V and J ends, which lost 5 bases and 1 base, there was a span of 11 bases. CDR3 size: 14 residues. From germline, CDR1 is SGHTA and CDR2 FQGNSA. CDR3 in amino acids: CASSNGYGNTEAFF. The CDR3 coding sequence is TGTGCCAGCAGCAATGGGTACGGGAACACTGAAGCTTTCTTT.

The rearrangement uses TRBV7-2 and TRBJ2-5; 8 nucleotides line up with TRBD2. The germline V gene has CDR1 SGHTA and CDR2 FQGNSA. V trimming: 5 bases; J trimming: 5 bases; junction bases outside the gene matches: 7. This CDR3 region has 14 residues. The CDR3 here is CASSPHGRGETQYF. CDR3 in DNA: TGTGCCAGCAGCCCTCACGGGAGGGGTGAGACCCAGTACTTC.

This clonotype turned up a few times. The CDR3 region is CATSREVDYTREPQHF. As DNA, the CDR3 is TGTGCCACCAGCCGCGAGGTGGATTATACTAGGGAGCCCCAGCATTTT. The V gene is TRBV15, the J gene TRBJ1-5; D gene unclear. From germline, CDR1 is LNHNV and CDR2 YYDKDF (reference sequence). The V end lost 5 bases, the J end lost 8 bases, and 22 bases lay between the germline ends. This CDR3 region has 16 residues.

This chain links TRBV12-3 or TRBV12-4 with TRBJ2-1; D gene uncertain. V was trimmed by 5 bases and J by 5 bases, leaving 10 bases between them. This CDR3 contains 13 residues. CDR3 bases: TGTGCCAGCAGTACCCAGGACGACAATGAGCAGTTCTTC. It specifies CASSTQDDNEQFF.

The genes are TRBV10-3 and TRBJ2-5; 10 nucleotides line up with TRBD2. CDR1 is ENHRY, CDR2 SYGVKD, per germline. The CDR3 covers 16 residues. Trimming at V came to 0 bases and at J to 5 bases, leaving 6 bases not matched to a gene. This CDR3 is CAISESGSGRKETQYF. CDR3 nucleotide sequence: TGTGCCATCAGTGAGTCGGGTAGCGGGAGGAAGGAGACCCAGTACTTC.

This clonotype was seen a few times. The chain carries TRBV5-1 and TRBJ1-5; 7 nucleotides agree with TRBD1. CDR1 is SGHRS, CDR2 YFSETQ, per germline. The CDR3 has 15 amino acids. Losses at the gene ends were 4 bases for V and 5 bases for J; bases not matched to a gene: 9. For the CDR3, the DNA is TGCGCCAGCAGCCCCCAGGGGGGAGTGGATCAGCCCCAGCATTTT. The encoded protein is CASSPQGGVDQPQHF. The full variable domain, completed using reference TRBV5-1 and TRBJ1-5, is KAGVTQTPRYLIKTRGQQVTLSCSPISGHRSVSWYQQTPGQGLQFLFEYFSETQRNKGNFPGRFSGRQFSNSRSEMNVSTLELGDSALYLCASSPQGGVDQPQHFGDGTRLSIL.

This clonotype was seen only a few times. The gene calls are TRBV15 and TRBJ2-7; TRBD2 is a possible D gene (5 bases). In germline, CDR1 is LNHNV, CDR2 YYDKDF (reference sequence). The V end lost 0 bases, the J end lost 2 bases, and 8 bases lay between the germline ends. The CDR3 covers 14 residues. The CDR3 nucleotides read TGTGCCACCAGCAGAGATTCCGGGACCTACGAGCAGTACTTC. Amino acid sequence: CATSRDSGTYEQYF.

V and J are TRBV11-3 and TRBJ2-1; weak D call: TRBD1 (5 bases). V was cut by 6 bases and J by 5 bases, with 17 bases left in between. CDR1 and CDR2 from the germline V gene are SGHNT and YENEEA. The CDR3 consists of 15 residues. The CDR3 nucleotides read TGTGCCAGCAGTGATATCAGGGCCCAGAACAATGAGCAGTTCTTC. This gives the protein CASSDIRAQNNEQFF.

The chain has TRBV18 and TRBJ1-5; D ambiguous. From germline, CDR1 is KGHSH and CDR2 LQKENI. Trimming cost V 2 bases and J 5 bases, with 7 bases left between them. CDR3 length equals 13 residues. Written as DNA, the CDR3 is TGTGCCAGCTCACCATCGTTGGATCAGCCCCAGCATTTT. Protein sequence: CASSPSLDQPQHF.

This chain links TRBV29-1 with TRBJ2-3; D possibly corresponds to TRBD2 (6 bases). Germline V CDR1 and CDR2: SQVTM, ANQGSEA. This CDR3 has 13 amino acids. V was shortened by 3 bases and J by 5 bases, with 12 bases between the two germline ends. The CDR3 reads CSVDLAPVDTQYF. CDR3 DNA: TGCAGCGTTGACCTAGCGCCAGTAGATACGCAGTATTTT.

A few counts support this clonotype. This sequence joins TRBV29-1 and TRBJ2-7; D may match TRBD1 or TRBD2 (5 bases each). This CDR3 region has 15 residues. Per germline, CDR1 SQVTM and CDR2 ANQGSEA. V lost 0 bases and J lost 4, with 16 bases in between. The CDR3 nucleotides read TGCAGCGTTGAAGATGGAGCAGGGAGAGGTTACGAGCAGTACTTC. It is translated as CSVEDGAGRGYEQYF.

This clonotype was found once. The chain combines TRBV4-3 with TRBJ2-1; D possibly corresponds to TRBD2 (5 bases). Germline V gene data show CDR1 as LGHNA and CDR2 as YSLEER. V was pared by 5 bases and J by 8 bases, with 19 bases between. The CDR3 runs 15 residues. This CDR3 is CASSNRGNRRDEQFF. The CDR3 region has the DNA TGCGCCAGCAGCAACCGAGGGAATAGACGCGATGAGCAGTTCTTC.

The CDR3 loop is CASSQVTGTGGQPQHF. CDR3 sequence (DNA): TGCGCCAGCAGCCAAGTTACCGGGACAGGGGGTCAGCCCCAGCATTTT. The rearrangement uses TRBV4-1 and TRBJ1-5, with TRBD1 identical over 11 bases. After removal of 1 base from V and 6 bases from J, the junction contained 5 bases not matched to a gene. The CDR3 totals 16 residues. Germline CDR1 reads MGHRA; CDR2 reads YSYEKL.

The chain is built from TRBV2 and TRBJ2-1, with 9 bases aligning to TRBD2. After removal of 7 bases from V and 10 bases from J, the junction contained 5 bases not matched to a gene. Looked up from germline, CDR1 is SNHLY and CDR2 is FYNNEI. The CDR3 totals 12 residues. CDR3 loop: CASKREDREQFF. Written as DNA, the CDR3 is TGTGCCAGCAAGCGGGAGGATCGGGAGCAGTTCTTC.

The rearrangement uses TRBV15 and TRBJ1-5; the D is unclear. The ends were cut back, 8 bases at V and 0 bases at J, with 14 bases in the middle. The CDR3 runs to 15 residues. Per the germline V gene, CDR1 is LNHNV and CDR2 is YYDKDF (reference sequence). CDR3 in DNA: TGTGCCACCTCAAATGGTGATTATAGCAATCAGCCCCAGCATTTT. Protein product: CATSNGDYSNQPQHF.

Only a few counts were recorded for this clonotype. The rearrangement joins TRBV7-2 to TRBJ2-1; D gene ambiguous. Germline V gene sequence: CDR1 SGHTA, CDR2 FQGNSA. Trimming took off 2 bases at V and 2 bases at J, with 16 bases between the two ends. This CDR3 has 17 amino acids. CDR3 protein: CASSLLARPSAYNEQFF. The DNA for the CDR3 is TGTGCCAGCAGCTTATTGGCTAGGCCGAGTGCCTACAATGAGCAGTTCTTC.

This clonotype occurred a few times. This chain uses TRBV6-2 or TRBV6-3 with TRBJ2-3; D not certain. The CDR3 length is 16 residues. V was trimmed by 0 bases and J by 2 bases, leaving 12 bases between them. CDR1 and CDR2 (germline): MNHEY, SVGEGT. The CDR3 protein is CASSYSPGAVTDTQYF. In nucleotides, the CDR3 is TGTGCCAGCAGTTACTCGCCAGGAGCCGTCACAGATACGCAGTATTTT.

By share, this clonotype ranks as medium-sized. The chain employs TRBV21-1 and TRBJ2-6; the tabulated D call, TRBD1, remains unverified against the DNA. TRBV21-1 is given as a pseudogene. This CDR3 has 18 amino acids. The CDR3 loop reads CASRKSTGRLSGANVLTF. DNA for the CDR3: TGTGCCAGCAGGAAATCTACGGGACGCCTCTCTGGGGCCAACGTCCTGACTTTC.

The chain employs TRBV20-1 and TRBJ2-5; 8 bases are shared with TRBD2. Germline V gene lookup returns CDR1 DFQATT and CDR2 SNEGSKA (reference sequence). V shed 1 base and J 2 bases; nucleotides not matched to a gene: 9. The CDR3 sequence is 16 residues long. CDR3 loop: CSARVVGGGSQETQYF. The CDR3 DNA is TGCAGTGCTAGAGTTGTTGGCGGGGGGTCGCAAGAGACCCAGTACTTC.